The clone carrying this T cell receptor (beta chain) was counted ten times or more. This record belongs to a study of regulatory T cells in long-lasting Graves disease. For the study at large: Patients with new Graves' disease had used antithyroid drugs below 3 months.

CDR3-region Arm-PCR and iRepertoire HTBI primers produced the TCR beta libraries. MiXCR, run by TCRdb on the multiplex PCR reads, gives a single entry per CDR3 protein. This table has around 450,000 distinct CDR3 sequences, approximately 15% appearing once. CDR3 length: 14 amino acids. Germline values: CDR1 SGHTA, CDR2 FQGNSA. V was pared by 5 bases and J by 4 bases, with 5 bases of the junction left unmatched. Time point reported: newly diagnosed GD, antithyroid drugs for less than 3 months. PBMC-derived RNA was used for the TCR library. Separately, the same data were catalogued under a study of T cells in Graves' hyperthyroidism and ophthalmopathy.

The chain has TRBV7-2 and TRBJ2-5; the match to TRBD1 covers 9 bases. Sequenced material: peripheral blood mononuclear cells (PBMCs), taken at new diagnosis, from a patient treated with antithyroid drugs. This sequence originates from a middle-aged woman with Graves disease. The CDR3 protein is CASSGQGLGETQYF. CDR3 coding DNA: TGTGCCAGCAGCGGACAGGGGTTGGGAGAGACCCAGTACTTC.